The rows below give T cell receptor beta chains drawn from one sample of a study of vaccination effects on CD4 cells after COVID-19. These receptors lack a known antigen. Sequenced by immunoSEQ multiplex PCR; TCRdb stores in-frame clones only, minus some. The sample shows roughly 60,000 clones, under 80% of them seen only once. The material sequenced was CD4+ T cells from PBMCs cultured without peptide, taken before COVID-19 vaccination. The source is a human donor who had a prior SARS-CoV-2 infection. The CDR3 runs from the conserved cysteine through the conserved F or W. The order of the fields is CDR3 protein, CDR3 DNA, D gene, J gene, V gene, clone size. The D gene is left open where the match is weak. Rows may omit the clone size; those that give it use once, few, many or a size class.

CASSLRRGETDTQYF TGTGCCAGCAGCTTAAGGCGGGGGGAGACAGATACGCAGTATTTT TRBD2 TRBJ2-3 TRBV7-2 few
CASSSRVSTDTQYF TGTGCCAGCAGTTCCCGGGTATCCACAGATACGCAGTATTTT NA TRBJ2-3 TRBV27 NA
CASSPGLAGVYNEQFF TGTGCCAGTAGCCCGGGACTAGCGGGAGTTTACAATGAGCAGTTCTTC TRBD2 TRBJ2-1 TRBV19 NA
CASSQGVPRYNEQFF TGTGCCAGCAGCCAAGGGGTTCCTAGATACAATGAGCAGTTCTTC NA TRBJ2-1 TRBV3-1/TRBV3-2 once
CASSQGLADYNEQFF TGTGCCAGCTCACAGGGACTAGCGGATTACAATGAGCAGTTCTTC TRBD2 TRBJ2-1 TRBV18 few
CASSQEDHRGFSGRALETQYF TGCGCCAGCAGCCAAGAGGATCACAGGGGCTTTAGCGGGAGGGCTCTGGAGACCCAGTACTTC TRBD2 TRBJ2-5 TRBV4-3 NA
CASSPRLAGDQETQYF TGTGCCAGCAGCCCCCGACTAGCGGGGGACCAAGAGACCCAGTACTTC TRBD2 TRBJ2-5 TRBV7-9 NA
CSVTGTSTANEQFF TGCAGCGTCACTGGGACTAGCACGGCCAATGAGCAGTTCTTC TRBD2 TRBJ2-1 TRBV29-1 NA
CASSLSGGAEETQYF TGCGCCAGCAGCTTGTCGGGGGGGGCAGAAGAGACCCAGTACTTC TRBD2 TRBJ2-5 TRBV5-1 NA
CASSLRTEGGYTF TGCGCCAGCAGCTTGCGGACAGAGGGTGGCTACACCTTC NA TRBJ1-2 TRBV5-1 few
CASKETGVEKLFF TGCGCCAGCAAGGAGACAGGGGTCGAAAAACTGTTTTTT TRBD1 TRBJ1-4 TRBV5-1 once
CASSKAEITGQGGNEQFF TGTGCCAGCAGCAAAGCCGAGATAACGGGACAGGGAGGCAATGAGCAGTTCTTC NA TRBJ2-1 TRBV21-1 NA
CASSQWGSYTGELFF TGCGCCAGCAGCCAATGGGGCAGCTACACCGGGGAGCTGTTTTTT NA TRBJ2-2 TRBV4-1 NA
CASSPLGLAGRSVDEQFF TGTGCCAGTTCCCCCCTTGGACTAGCGGGGAGGAGTGTCGATGAGCAGTTCTTC TRBD2 TRBJ2-1 TRBV19 NA
CASSLELAADTQYF TGTGCCAGCAGCTTAGAGCTAGCAGCAGATACGCAGTATTTT NA TRBJ2-3 TRBV13 NA
CASSLRTGASSYEQYF TGTGCCAGCAGCTTAAGGACAGGGGCAAGCTCCTACGAGCAGTACTTC TRBD1 TRBJ2-7 TRBV7-2 NA
CASSFTGAQPQHF TGTGCCAGCAGTTTCACAGGGGCTCAGCCCCAGCATTTT TRBD1 TRBJ1-5 TRBV12-3/TRBV12-4 NA
CASSPGTGAPEQYF TGTGCCAGCTCACCAGGGACAGGGGCTCCCGAGCAGTACTTC TRBD1 TRBJ2-7 TRBV18 few
CASSLDSGRDFHEQYF TGTGCCAGCAGCTTGGATTCCGGGAGGGATTTCCACGAGCAGTACTTC TRBD2 TRBJ2-7 TRBV5-6 NA
CAIRSTGYNEQFF TGTGCCATCAGGTCGACAGGGTACAATGAGCAGTTCTTC TRBD1 TRBJ2-1 TRBV10-3 NA
CAWTIRGTYEQYF TGTGCCTGGACAATCAGGGGGACCTACGAGCAGTACTTC TRBD1 TRBJ2-7 TRBV30 NA
CASSHIQFRVPYNEQFF TGTGCCAGCAGCCATATACAGTTTAGGGTACCCTACAATGAGCAGTTCTTC NA TRBJ2-1 TRBV14 few
CASSLGGQGLATYGYTF TGTGCCAGCAGCTTAGGTGGGCAGGGACTCGCCACCTATGGCTACACCTTC NA TRBJ1-2 TRBV11-3 NA
CASSQFLASNTEAFF TGTGCCAGCAGCCAATTTTTAGCTTCGAACACTGAAGCTTTCTTT NA TRBJ1-1 TRBV3-1/TRBV3-2 few
CASSRNRGSYNEQFF TGTGCCAGCAGTAGGAATAGGGGGAGCTACAATGAGCAGTTCTTC NA TRBJ2-1 TRBV6-6 NA
CSASWWGGIDEQFF TGCAGTGCTAGTTGGTGGGGGGGCATCGATGAGCAGTTCTTC NA TRBJ2-1 TRBV20-1 few
CASSRGNYEQYF TGTGCCAGCTCAAGGGGTAATTACGAGCAGTACTTC NA TRBJ2-7 TRBV18 once
CASSLRGGNYEQYF TGTGCCAGCAGCTTACGGGGCGGAAATTACGAGCAGTACTTC NA TRBJ2-7 TRBV11-3 NA
CASSQGLAGGENEQFF TGTGCCAGCAGCCAAGGTCTAGCGGGAGGTGAAAATGAGCAGTTCTTC TRBD2 TRBJ2-1 TRBV4-2 once
CASSLGARYYGYTF TGCGCCAGCAGCTTGGGGGCCAGATACTATGGCTACACCTTC NA TRBJ1-2 TRBV5-1 NA
CASSLIEGETQYF TGTGCCAGCAGCTTGATAGAGGGAGAGACCCAGTACTTC NA TRBJ2-5 TRBV5-4 NA
CASSYLAGSYNEQFF TGTGCCAGCAGTTACCTAGCGGGGTCCTACAATGAGCAGTTCTTC TRBD2 TRBJ2-1 TRBV6-6 NA
CASSPGQYSNQPQHF TGTGCCAGCAGCCCCGGACAATATAGCAATCAGCCCCAGCATTTT NA TRBJ1-5 TRBV7-2 NA
CASREGDGEAFF TGTGCCAGCAGGGAGGGGGATGGGGAAGCTTTCTTT NA TRBJ1-1 TRBV6-6 NA
CASSGLDSNQPQHF TGTGCTAGCAGCGGACTAGACAGTAATCAGCCCCAGCATTTT NA TRBJ1-5 TRBV7-7 NA
CASAKQGPAYEQYF TGTGCCAGCGCGAAACAGGGACCCGCATACGAGCAGTACTTC NA TRBJ2-7 TRBV5-5 NA
CASSPTDGLRGYTF TGTGCCAGTAGTCCAACAGACGGACTCCGGGGCTACACCTTC NA TRBJ1-2 TRBV19 NA
CASSLGPGSTGTQYF TGTGCCAGCAGTTTAGGACCAGGGTCTACCGGGACCCAGTACTTC NA TRBJ2-5 TRBV27 NA